A selection of T cell receptor beta chains follows, all from one sample in a study of cytotoxic CD8 clonotypes in ibrutinib-treated CLL. Sequencing was performed with immunoSEQ multiplex PCR; in TCRdb, only in-frame clones are kept and a portion is missing. In the table there are 95,000 to 100,000 clones, 70% to 80% of which are singletons. Here the sequenced sample was PBMCs, taken after 12 months of ibrutinib treatment. Receptor source: a human donor with chronic lymphocytic leukemia. CDR3s include the opening cysteine and the closing phenylalanine or tryptophan. Fields, in order: J gene, V gene, D gene, clone size, CDR3 protein, CDR3 DNA. The D gene is left open where the match is weak. For some rows the clone size is stated as once, few or many, or as a class when expanded; others skip it.

>TRBJ1-2|TRBV10-2|TRBD1|.
CASSNTGGGSYGYTF
TGCGCCAGCAGCAATACAGGGGGCGGCAGCTATGGCTACACCTTC
>TRBJ1-1|TRBV30|.|few
CAWMKKSGTTEAFF
TGTGCCTGGATGAAGAAATCAGGGACCACTGAAGCTTTCTTT
>TRBJ2-1|TRBV9|TRBD2|.
CASSDNIFSGGVSSYNEQFF
TGTGCCAGCAGCGACAACATCTTTAGCGGGGGGGTAAGCTCCTACAATGAGCAGTTCTTC
>TRBJ1-6|TRBV30|.|few
CAWSLSPSYNSPLHF
TGTGCCTGGAGCCTCTCCCCGAGTTATAATTCACCCCTCCACTTT
>TRBJ1-1|TRBV6-5|.|.
CASSTEMNTEAFF
TGTGCCAGCAGTACCGAGATGAACACTGAAGCTTTCTTT
>TRBJ2-7|TRBV6-1|TRBD1|.
CASLDRALSYEQYF
TGTGCCAGCTTGGACAGGGCCCTCTCCTACGAGCAGTACTTC
>TRBJ2-5|TRBV5-1|.|once
CASSNWAGRETQYF
TGCGCCAGCAGCAATTGGGCAGGTAGAGAGACCCAGTACTTC
>TRBJ2-7|TRBV4-3|.|.
CASSQERQVPQYF
TGCGCCAGCAGCCAAGAGCGGCAGGTACCGCAGTACTTC
>TRBJ1-1|TRBV10-2|TRBD1|.
CASSEFWTGDNLWNTEAFF
TGCGCCAGCAGTGAGTTCTGGACAGGGGACAATTTATGGAACACTGAAGCTTTCTTT
>TRBJ1-5|TRBV6-1|.|.
CAWGTSQPQHF
TGTGCCTGGGGGACCTCCCAGCCCCAGCATTTT
>TRBJ1-1|TRBV29-1|.|.
CSVSDVRAEAFF
TGCAGCGTTTCAGACGTTAGAGCTGAAGCTTTCTTT
>TRBJ2-1|TRBV6-1|TRBD1|.
CASSGWDRGNEQFF
TGTGCCAGCAGCGGATGGGACAGGGGCAATGAGCAGTTCTTC
>TRBJ1-1|TRBV19|.|.
CASSASNTEAFF
TGTGCCAGTAGTGCCAGCAACACTGAAGCTTTCTTT
>TRBJ2-7|TRBV6-5|.|.
CASTKTATNSYEQYF
TGTGCCAGCACCAAGACAGCAACAAACTCCTACGAGCAGTACTTC
>TRBJ2-7|TRBV5-6|.|.
CASRLLGEGDEQYF
TGTGCCAGCCGCCTTCTCGGGGAAGGGGACGAGCAGTACTTC
>TRBJ1-1|TRBV29-1|.|.
CSVSGGAGNTEAFF
TGCAGCGTTTCGGGGGGCGCGGGGAACACTGAAGCTTTCTTT
>TRBJ2-5|TRBV5-5|TRBD1|.
CASSLKQGVQETQYF
TGTGCCAGCAGCTTGAAACAGGGGGTCCAAGAGACCCAGTACTTC
>TRBJ2-5|TRBV7-2|.|.
CASSSTPGLQETQYF
TGTGCCAGCAGCTCTACCCCGGGTCTTCAAGAGACCCAGTACTTC
>TRBJ1-2|TRBV2|TRBD1|.
CASVGQGVNYGYTF
TGTGCCAGCGTGGGACAGGGGGTTAACTATGGCTACACCTTC
>TRBJ1-2|TRBV6-6|TRBD1|.
CASRPGTGYGDGYTF
TGTGCCAGCAGACCGGGGACAGGGTACGGCGATGGCTACACCTTC
>TRBJ2-3|TRBV6-5|.|.
CASRRGMSTDTQYF
TGTGCCTCCCGCCGGGGAATGAGCACAGATACGCAGTATTTT
>TRBJ2-3|TRBV6-1|.|.
CASSFPVESTDTQYF
TGTGCCAGCAGCTTTCCGGTCGAGTCCACAGATACGCAGTATTTT
>TRBJ2-3|TRBV6-1|TRBD2|.
CASSGGATDTQYF
TGTGCCAGCAGCGGGGGGGCCACAGATACGCAGTATTTT
>TRBJ2-7|TRBV2|.|.
CASRLRNEQYF
TGTGCCAGCCGCCTTAGGAACGAGCAGTACTTC
>TRBJ1-1|TRBV19|.|.
CASSNRQNTEAFF
TGTGCCAGTAGCAACCGACAGAACACTGAAGCTTTCTTT
>TRBJ1-1|TRBV11-2|.|.
CASSLVEHGEAFF
TGTGCCAGCAGCTTAGTAGAACACGGTGAAGCTTTCTTT
>TRBJ2-7|TRBV9|.|.
CASSAEDSPYEQYF
TGTGCCAGCAGCGCGGAAGACAGTCCCTACGAGCAGTACTTC
>TRBJ1-5|TRBV7-2|.|.
CASSPGRVQPQHF
TGTGCCAGCAGCCCAGGCCGGGTTCAGCCCCAGCATTTT
>TRBJ1-1|TRBV7-8|.|.
CASSLYSMTRNTEAFF
TGTGCCAGCAGTCTATATTCGATGACACGAAACACTGAAGCTTTCTTT
>TRBJ2-3|TRBV7-3|TRBD2|few
CASSLVAGAYTDTQYF
TGTGCCAGCAGCTTAGTAGCGGGGGCGTACACAGATACGCAGTATTTT
>TRBJ1-1|TRBV29-1|.|few
CSALIRQKGTEAFF
TGCAGCGCCCTCATAAGGCAGAAGGGCACTGAAGCTTTCTTT
>TRBJ2-7|TRBV7-2|TRBD1|.
CASSMGPQGAREQYF
TGTGCCAGCAGCATGGGCCCACAGGGGGCGAGGGAGCAGTACTTC
>TRBJ2-1|TRBV27|.|.
CASSLSAATEQFF
TGTGCCAGCAGTTTATCGGCAGCGACTGAGCAGTTCTTC
>TRBJ2-5|TRBV7-7|TRBD2|.
CASSFSGGVQETQYF
TGTGCCAGCAGCTTTAGCGGGGGGGTACAAGAGACCCAGTACTTC
>TRBJ1-4|TRBV7-2|TRBD1|.
CASSLGQGKGEKLFF
TGTGCCAGCAGCTTAGGACAGGGGAAAGGCGAAAAACTGTTTTTT
>TRBJ1-5|TRBV6-5|.|.
CASRKNSNQPQHF
TGTGCCAGCAGGAAGAATAGCAATCAGCCCCAGCATTTT